The 27 T cell receptor beta chains listed next were all sequenced from one sample in a study of blood T cell repertoires in COVID-19. The method was immunoSEQ multiplex PCR; TCRdb's version includes in-frame clones alone and lacks a portion of them. The sample lists about 140,000 clones, around three quarters occurring once. Material: peripheral blood. Every receptor here comes from a man between 50 and 59 years old with acute or convalescent COVID-19.

This clone was counted once. The chain is built from TRBV6-5 and TRBJ2-1; D gene uncertain. This CDR3 comprises 13 residues. Trimming took 6 bases from V and 5 from J, leaving 11 bases between them. The germline CDR1 and CDR2 sequences are MNHEY and SVGAGI. Here the CDR3 reads CASRAVVNNEQFF. DNA of the CDR3: TGTGCCAGCAGGGCAGTGGTGAACAATGAGCAGTTCTTC.

V and J are TRBV7-8 and TRBJ1-1; weak D call: TRBD1 (6 bases). CDR3 size: 14 residues. The ends were cut back, 8 bases at V and 3 bases at J, with 16 bases in the middle. Looked up from germline, CDR1 is SGHVS and CDR2 is FQNEAQ. The CDR3 sequence is CASHRQAEDTEAFF. CDR3 nucleotide sequence: TGTGCCAGCCACCGACAGGCTGAGGACACTGAAGCTTTCTTT.

V and J are TRBV19 and TRBJ2-2, with TRBD2 matching over 10 bases. The CDR3 consists of 16 residues. J gave up 2 bases and V 11 bases, and 11 bases lay outside the gene matches. The germline V gene has CDR1 LNHDA and CDR2 SQIVND (reference sequence). The CDR3 DNA follows: TGTGCCTCTACGGCTAGCGGGGGATCAAACACCGGGGAGCTGTTTTTT. It is translated as CASTASGGSNTGELFF.

The chain has TRBV14 and TRBJ1-1; D is possibly TRBD1 (5 bases). The CDR3 consists of 12 residues. Per the germline V gene, CDR1 is SGHDN and CDR2 is FVKESK. Trimming cost V 1 base and J 10 bases, with 10 bases left between them. The CDR3 DNA follows: TGTGCCAGCAGCCAAGCGGAGGGGAGAGCTTTCTTT. Protein product: CASSQAEGRAFF. The whole variable domain, filled in from reference TRBV14 and TRBJ1-1, reads EAGVTQFPSHSVIEKGQTVTLRCDPISGHDNLYWYRRVMGKEIKFLLHFVKESKQDESGMPNNRFLAERTGGTYSTLKVQPAELEDSGVYFCASSQAEGRAFFGQGTRLTVV.

The V and J genes are TRBV30 and TRBJ1-4; 8 bases line up with TRBD1. The J segment lost 8 bases and the V segment lost 5 bases, leaving 4 bases of the junction unmatched. Germline V CDR1 and CDR2: GTSNPN, SVGIG (reference sequence). The CDR3 has 12 amino acids. CDR3 in amino acids: CAWSTGAEKLFF. CDR3 bases: TGTGCCTGGTCGACAGGGGCCGAAAAACTGTTTTTT. Combining the CDR3 with reference TRBV30 and TRBJ1-4 gives the whole variable domain SQTIHQWPATLVQPVGSPLSLECTVEGTSNPNLYWYRQAAGRGLQLLFYSVGIGQISSEVPQNLSASRPQDRQFILSSKKLLLSDSGFYLCAWSTGAEKLFFGSGTQLSVL.

The rearrangement uses TRBV19 and TRBJ2-7; D gene unclear. This CDR3 has 14 residues. The germline gives CDR1 LNHDA, CDR2 SQIVND (reference sequence). Trimming took off 7 bases at V and 4 bases at J, with 17 bases between the two ends. CDR3 amino acids: CASKTANYPYEQYF. The CDR3 region has the DNA TGTGCCAGTAAAACGGCAAACTACCCTTACGAGCAGTACTTC.

The gene calls are TRBV5-1 and TRBJ2-7; 11 bases match TRBD1. J lost 7 bases, V lost 2 bases, and 14 bases had no gene match. CDR1 SGHRS and CDR2 YFSETQ come from the germline V gene. This CDR3 is built from 17 residues. This chain's CDR3 is CASSFQPPGTGGGEQYF. The CDR3 DNA reads as TGCGCCAGCAGCTTCCAGCCACCCGGGACAGGGGGAGGTGAGCAGTACTTC.

The rearrangement joins TRBV6-4 to TRBJ2-7; TRBD2 matches at 7 bases. The CDR3 contains 12 residues. In germline, CDR1 is MRHNA, CDR2 SNTAGT. J gave up 4 bases and V 6 bases, and 3 bases lay outside the gene matches. The CDR3 coding sequence is TGTGCCAGCAGGGGGACTATATACGAGCAGTACGTC. Its translation: CASRGTIYEQYV.

The chain has TRBV15 and TRBJ2-1, with 7 bases that match TRBD1. The CDR3 runs 14 residues. Germline values: CDR1 LNHNV, CDR2 YYDKDF (reference sequence). The trim removed 4 bases at V and 6 bases at J, leaving 6 bases unmatched. In DNA, the CDR3 is TGTGCCACCAGCAACAGGGGTGAGGTCAATGAGCAGTTCTTC. Translation: CATSNRGEVNEQFF.

The chain recombines TRBV19 with TRBJ1-3; 9 bases align to TRBD1. With V trimmed by 6 bases and J by 0 bases, 15 bases remained unmatched. The CDR3 loop spans 19 amino acids. Per the germline V gene, CDR1 is LNHDA and CDR2 is SQIVND (reference sequence). The CDR3 region has the DNA TGTGCCAGTAGCCCGTCGCCTACAGGGGGCTACCACTCTGGAAACACCATATATTTT. Protein sequence: CASSPSPTGGYHSGNTIYF.

The CDR3 sequence: CASSPRGDTGELFF. Written as DNA, the CDR3 is TGTGCCAGCTCACCACGCGGGGACACCGGGGAGCTGTTTTTT. The chain joins TRBV18 to TRBJ2-2; a weak D match, TRBD2 (6 bases). V lost 1 base and J 3 bases, leaving 6 bases between the germline ends. The CDR3 contains 14 residues. Germline V lookup: CDR1 KGHSH, CDR2 LQKENI.

The chain joins TRBV12-5 to TRBJ1-2; maybe TRBD1 (5 bases). Germline CDR1 and CDR2: LGHNT and FRNRAP. CDR3 length equals 16 residues. Trimming removed 9 bases at V and 2 bases at J, with 22 bases between. This CDR3 reads CAREVGRDQDNYGYTF. CDR3 bases: TGTGCTAGGGAGGTCGGGAGGGACCAAGACAACTATGGCTACACCTTC.

DNA of the CDR3: TGTGCCAGCAGCGTAGGGAGTTACAATGAGCAGTTCTTC. As protein: CASSVGSYNEQFF. The V call is TRBV9, the J call TRBJ2-1; D remains unclear. The length of the CDR3 is 13 residues. Trimming took 0 bases from V and 4 from J, leaving 5 bases between them. The germline V gene encodes CDR1 SGDLS and CDR2 YYNGEE.

The V gene is TRBV12-5, the J gene TRBJ1-1, with D possibly being TRBD1 (6 bases). V was shortened by 2 bases and J by 3 bases, with 13 bases between the two germline ends. The CDR3 spans 15 residues. Germline lookup yields CDR1 LGHNT and CDR2 FRNRAP. CDR3 DNA sequence: TGTGCTAGTGGTTTGAATGGCAGGGGTTACACTGAAGCTTTCTTT. It translates to CASGLNGRGYTEAFF.

J is TRBJ2-2 and V is TRBV6-5, with TRBD2 identical over 7 bases. CDR3 length equals 15 residues. Germline V gene lookup returns CDR1 MNHEY and CDR2 SVGAGI. V shed 8 bases and J 4 bases; nucleotides not matched to a gene: 10. The CDR3 bases are TGTGCCAGCTTCCGGGGTAGCGGGTCCACCGGGGAGCTGTTTTTT. Protein product: CASFRGSGSTGELFF.

V and J are TRBV7-2 and TRBJ2-3; D may be TRBD2 (7 bases). V was cut by 1 base and J by 6 bases, with 23 bases left in between. CDR3 size: 18 residues. Germline V gene data show CDR1 as SGHTA and CDR2 as FQGNSA. This chain's CDR3 is CASSLVRGGPDVGDTQYF. For the CDR3, the DNA is TGTGCCAGCAGCTTAGTCCGCGGGGGCCCCGACGTAGGGGATACGCAGTATTTT.

The CDR3 loop is CASSPRLAGTSTDTQYF. The CDR3 DNA is TGTGCCAGCAGCCCCCGACTAGCGGGGACAAGCACAGATACGCAGTATTTT. The chain carries TRBV3-1 (or the pseudogene TRBV3-2) and TRBJ2-3; 11 bases match TRBD2. Germline CDR1 LGHDT, CDR2 YNNKEL (reference sequence). The CDR3 covers 17 residues. The junction had 6 bases not matched to a gene; V was cut back by 4 bases and J by 0 bases.

CDR3 residues: CASSLPSSGGSSYEQYF. The CDR3 coding sequence is TGTGCCAGCAGTTTACCAAGTAGCGGGGGAAGCTCCTACGAGCAGTACTTC. The chain combines TRBV28 with TRBJ2-7; 9 bases are shared with TRBD2. V lost 2 bases to trimming and J lost 0 bases; unmatched junction nucleotides: 8. This CDR3 is 17 amino acids long. Germline-derived CDR1 and CDR2 are MDHEN and SYDVKM.

This clone turned up a few times. The chain recombines TRBV2 with TRBJ2-7, with a tentative D call TRBD2 (5 bases). Trimming took 2 bases from V and 9 from J, leaving 11 bases between them. The CDR3 is 12 residues long. The germline V gene encodes CDR1 SNHLY and CDR2 FYNNEI. The CDR3 region is CASSEIFGGQYV. The CDR3 nucleotides read TGTGCCAGCAGTGAAATATTCGGAGGGCAGTACGTC.

The chain has TRBV6-5 and TRBJ2-3, with 10 bases that match TRBD2. Germline values: CDR1 MNHEY, CDR2 SVGAGI. J gave up 4 bases and V 10 bases, and 5 bases lay outside the gene matches. The CDR3 length is 13 residues. The CDR3 DNA reads as TGTGCCACCCGTCTAGCGGGGGCAGATACGCAGTATTTT. Translation gives CATRLAGADTQYF.

This chain connects TRBV14 to TRBJ1-6, with D unclear. The CDR3 is 14 amino acids. Germline values: CDR1 SGHDN, CDR2 FVKESK. Trimming removed 0 bases at V and 7 bases at J, with 7 bases between. The CDR3 sequence is CASSQETGNSPLHF. CDR3 coding DNA: TGTGCCAGCAGCCAAGAGACTGGGAATTCACCCCTCCACTTT. The variable domain in full, with the rest retrieved from reference TRBV14 and TRBJ1-6, is EAGVTQFPSHSVIEKGQTVTLRCDPISGHDNLYWYRRVMGKEIKFLLHFVKESKQDESGMPNNRFLAERTGGTYSTLKVQPAELEDSGVYFCASSQETGNSPLHFGNGTRLTVT.

This clone was seen a few times. V and J are TRBV29-1 and TRBJ1-2; TRBD1 matches 7 bases. Germline trimming cut 7 bases from V and 4 bases from J; bases unmatched to any gene: 9. The CDR3 length is 13 residues. CDR1 SQVTM and CDR2 ANQGSEA come from the germline V gene. CDR3 nucleotides: TGCAGCGCCGACAGGGACGGCGGCTATGGCTACACCTTC. This gives the protein CSADRDGGYGYTF. The full variable domain, with the rest looked up from reference TRBV29-1 and TRBJ1-2, is SAVISQKPSRDICQRGTSLTIQCQVDSQVTMMFWYRQQPGQSLTLIATANQGSEATYESGFVIDKFPISRPNLTFSTLTVSNMSPEDSSIYLCSADRDGGYGYTFGSGTRLTVV.

The chain employs TRBV28 and TRBJ1-5; D possibly corresponds to TRBD1 (6 bases). Germline values: CDR1 MDHEN, CDR2 SYDVKM. The V and J ends lost 3 bases and 7 bases respectively, with 16 bases between them. The CDR3 totals 15 residues. The CDR3 region is CASSFSPIGGQPQHF. CDR3 nucleotides: TGTGCCAGCAGTTTTTCCCCCATAGGGGGACAGCCCCAGCATTTT.

The V and J genes are TRBV5-5 and TRBJ1-2, with D tentatively TRBD1 (6 bases). The CDR3 is 12 amino acids. The V and J ends lost 4 bases and 8 bases respectively, with 12 bases between them. Germline V gives CDR1 SGHKS, CDR2 YYEKEE (reference sequence). CDR3 in amino acids: CASSLTGTGYTF. For the CDR3, the DNA is TGTGCCAGCAGCCTTACAGGGACCGGCTACACCTTC.

The CDR3 DNA is TGCGCCAGCGGTCTAGGGACAGCTAGGTCCGGGGAGCTGTTTTTT. It is translated as CASGLGTARSGELFF. This chain links TRBV5-1 with TRBJ2-2, with TRBD1 matching 7 bases. V lost 7 bases to trimming and J lost 6 bases; unmatched junction nucleotides: 12. Germline assignment: CDR1 SGHRS and CDR2 YFSETQ. There are 15 residues in the CDR3.

As to this clone: A much more abundant neighbour one base away suggests this may be a read error. The chain is built from TRBV6-6 and TRBJ1-1; D unresolved. Germline-derived CDR1 and CDR2 are MNHNY and SVGAGI (reference sequence). The CDR3 covers 15 residues. In DNA, the CDR3 is TGTGCCAGCAGCCCGGAGGGCACAGAGAACGCTGAAGCTTTCTTT. Translated, it gives CASSPEGTENAEAFF.

As regards this clone: This sample includes further DNA sequences coding for the same CDR3. The rearrangement uses TRBV10-2 and TRBJ1-1; D call uncertain. CDR1 WSHSY and CDR2 SAAADI come from the germline V gene. The CDR3 spans 12 residues. Trimming stripped 3 bases from V and 5 bases from J, with 7 bases between. CDR3 coding DNA: TGCGCCAGCAGTGAAGAGGAGACTGAAGCTTTCTTT. This translates into CASSEEETEAFF.